This TCR beta chain originates from a study of T cell changes during pregnancy in multiple sclerosis (dated by TCRdb to between 2018 and 2020). Regarding the study in general: Changes in the T cell repertoire over the course of pregnancy were examined in this study in women with multiple sclerosis.

Of note for this clone: Its antigen has not been determined. No much larger clonotype is one base removed from it; base qualities were not supplied.

Libraries were made using the immunoSEQ multiplex PCR assay. TCRdb carries this immuneACCESS record with in-frame sequences only. Its versions omit some clonotypes, under half of them owing to an unresolved V gene in the studies checked, with the rest unexplained. Recorded for this sample are about 45,000 clones; approximately 90% of them occurred a single time. The biggest ten clones account for under 2% of the sample. The CDR3 covers 17 residues, taking in both the cysteine and the phenylalanine. Only the CDR3 DNA stays, 51 bases, in frame from base 1. Based on the germline V gene, the CDR1 and CDR2 sequences are KGHSH and LQKENI. Relative to germline, V is missing 3 bases and J is missing 5 bases, with 10 bases of the junction outside any gene match.

This TCR derives from a female donor with multiple sclerosis, enrolled in a pregnancy study. This sequence uses TRBV18 and TRBJ1-5, with 10 bases aligning to TRBD1. The specimen comprised peripheral blood, sampled in the first trimester of pregnancy. The CDR3 is CASSPGDRGPIYQPQHF. The base sequence is TGTGCCAGCTCACCTGGGGACAGGGGCCCAATCTATCAGCCCCAGCATTTT.